This T cell receptor (beta chain) was captured in a study of CD8+CD57+ T cells in acquired aplastic anemia. CDR3 and TCR beta VDJ profiling relied on a genomic DNA template. Using its own MiXCR run on the reads, TCRdb lists one record per CDR3 protein. The table includes under 200,000 distinct CDR3 sequences, about half detected once. Flow cytometry had shown expanded CD8+CD57+ cells in the patients chosen for sequencing. Germline assignment: CDR1 ENHRY and CDR2 SYGVKD. The length of the CDR3 is 16 residues. With 0 bases removed from V and 2 bases from J, the gap between germline ends came to 13 bases. This clonotype was seen a handful of times.

The origin of this receptor is a human donor with aplastic anemia. This chain uses TRBV10-3 with TRBJ1-2, with D tentatively TRBD1 (5 bases). The sequencing sample was made of sorted CD4+, CD8+, or CD8+CD57+ T cells (not recorded which) from PBMCs. CDR3 in amino acids: CAISESRWGINYGYTF. CDR3 nucleotide sequence: TGTGCCATCAGTGAGTCGAGGTGGGGGATCAACTATGGCTACACCTTC.